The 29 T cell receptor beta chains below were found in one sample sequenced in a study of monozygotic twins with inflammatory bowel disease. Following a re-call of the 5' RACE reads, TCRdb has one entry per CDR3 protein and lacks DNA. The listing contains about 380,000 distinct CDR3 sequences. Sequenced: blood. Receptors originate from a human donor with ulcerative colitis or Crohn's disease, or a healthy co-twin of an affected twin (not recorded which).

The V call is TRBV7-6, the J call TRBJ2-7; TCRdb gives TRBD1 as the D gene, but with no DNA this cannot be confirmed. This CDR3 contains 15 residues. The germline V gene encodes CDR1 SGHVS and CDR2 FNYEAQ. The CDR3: CASSPRWTVSYEQYF.

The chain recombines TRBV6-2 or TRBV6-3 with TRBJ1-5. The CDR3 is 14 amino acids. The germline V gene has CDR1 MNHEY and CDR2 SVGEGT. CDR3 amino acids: CASSYSSSNQPQHF.

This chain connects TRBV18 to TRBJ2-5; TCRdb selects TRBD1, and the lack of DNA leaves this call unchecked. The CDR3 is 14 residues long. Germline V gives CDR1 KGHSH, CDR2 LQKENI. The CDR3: CASFTGTGGQTQYF. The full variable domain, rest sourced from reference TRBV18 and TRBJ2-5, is NAGVMQNPRHLVRRRGQEARLRCSPMKGHSHVYWYRQLPEEGLKFMVYLQKENIIDESGMPKERFSAEFPKEGPSILRIQQVVRGDSAAYFCASFTGTGGQTQYFGPGTRLLVL.

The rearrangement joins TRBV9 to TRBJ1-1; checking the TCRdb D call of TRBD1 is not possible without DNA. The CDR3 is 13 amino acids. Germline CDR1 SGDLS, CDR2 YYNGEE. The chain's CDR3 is CASSGQGATEAFF.

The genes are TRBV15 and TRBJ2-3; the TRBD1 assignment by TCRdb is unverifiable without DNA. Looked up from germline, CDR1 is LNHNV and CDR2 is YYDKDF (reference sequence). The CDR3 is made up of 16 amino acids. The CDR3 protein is CATSRDRKGAGDTQYF.

CDR3 sequence reads: CASSPTSQGVMVYF. This sequence joins TRBV28 and TRBJ2-4; TCRdb names TRBD1, which stays unverified in the absence of DNA. The CDR3 covers 14 residues. The germline V gene encodes CDR1 MDHEN and CDR2 SYDVKM.

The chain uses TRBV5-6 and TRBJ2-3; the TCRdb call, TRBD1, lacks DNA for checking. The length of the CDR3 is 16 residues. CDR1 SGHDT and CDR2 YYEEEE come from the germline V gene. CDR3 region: CASSSGGAGAADTQYF.

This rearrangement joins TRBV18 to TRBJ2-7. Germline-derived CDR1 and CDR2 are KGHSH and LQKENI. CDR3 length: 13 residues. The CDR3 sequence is CASSPPTDYEQYF.

CDR3: CASSLQGMDTDTQYF. The chain links TRBV4-2 to TRBJ2-3; TCRdb reports TRBD1, a call that lacks DNA to check it against. Germline V gene sequence: CDR1 LGHNA, CDR2 YNFKEQ. This CDR3 comprises 15 residues.

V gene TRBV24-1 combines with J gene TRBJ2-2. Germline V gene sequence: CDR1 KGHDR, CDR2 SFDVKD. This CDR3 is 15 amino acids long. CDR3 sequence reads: CATSDLSAADGELFF.

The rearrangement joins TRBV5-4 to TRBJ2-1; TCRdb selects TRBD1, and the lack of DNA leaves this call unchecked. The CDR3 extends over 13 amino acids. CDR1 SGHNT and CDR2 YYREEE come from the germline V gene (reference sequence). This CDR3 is CAHEGAPYNEQFF.

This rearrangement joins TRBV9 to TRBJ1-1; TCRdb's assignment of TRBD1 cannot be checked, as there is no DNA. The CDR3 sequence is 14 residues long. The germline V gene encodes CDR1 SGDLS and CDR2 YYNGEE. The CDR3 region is CASSAGQGSFEAFF.

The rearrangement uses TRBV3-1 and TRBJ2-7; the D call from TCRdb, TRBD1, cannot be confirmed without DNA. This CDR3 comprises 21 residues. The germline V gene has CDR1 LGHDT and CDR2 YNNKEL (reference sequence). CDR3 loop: CASSQELRDSRRLELYYEQYF.

CDR3 residues: CASSQGGGLKNTEAFF. The genes are TRBV4-1 and TRBJ1-1; TCRdb reports TRBD1, a call that lacks DNA to check it against. CDR3 length equals 16 residues. The germline gives CDR1 MGHRA, CDR2 YSYEKL.

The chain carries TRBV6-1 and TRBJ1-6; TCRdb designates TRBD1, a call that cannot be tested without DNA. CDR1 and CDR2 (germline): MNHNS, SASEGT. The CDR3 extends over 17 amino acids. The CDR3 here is CASSRTGPGQDYSPLHF.

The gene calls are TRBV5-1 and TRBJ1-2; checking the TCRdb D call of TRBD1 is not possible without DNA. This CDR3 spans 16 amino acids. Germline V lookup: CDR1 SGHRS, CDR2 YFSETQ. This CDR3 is CASSPLDRGSGYGYTF.

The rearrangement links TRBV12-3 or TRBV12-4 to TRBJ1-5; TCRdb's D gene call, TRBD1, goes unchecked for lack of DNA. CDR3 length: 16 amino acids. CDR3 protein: CASSHDRKLSNQPQHF.

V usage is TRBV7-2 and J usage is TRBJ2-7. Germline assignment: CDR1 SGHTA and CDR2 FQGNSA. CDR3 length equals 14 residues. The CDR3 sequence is CASSLAFVSYEQYF.

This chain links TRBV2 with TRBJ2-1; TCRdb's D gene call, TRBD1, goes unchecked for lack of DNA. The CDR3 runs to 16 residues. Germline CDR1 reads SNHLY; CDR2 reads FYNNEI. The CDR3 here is CASSMTGSNSYNEQFF. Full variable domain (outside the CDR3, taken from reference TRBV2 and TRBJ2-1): EPEVTQTPSHQVTQMGQEVILRCVPISNHLYFYWYRQILGQKVEFLVSFYNNEISEKSEIFDDQFSVERPDGSNFTLKIRSTKLEDSAMYFCASSMTGSNSYNEQFFGPGTRLTVL.

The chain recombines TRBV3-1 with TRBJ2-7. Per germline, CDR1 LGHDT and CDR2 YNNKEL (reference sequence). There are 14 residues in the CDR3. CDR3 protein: CASSQVVGVLEQYF.

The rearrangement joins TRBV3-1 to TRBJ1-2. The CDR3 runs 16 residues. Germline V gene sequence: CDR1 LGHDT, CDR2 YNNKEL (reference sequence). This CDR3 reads CASSQDVYIEFGGYTF.

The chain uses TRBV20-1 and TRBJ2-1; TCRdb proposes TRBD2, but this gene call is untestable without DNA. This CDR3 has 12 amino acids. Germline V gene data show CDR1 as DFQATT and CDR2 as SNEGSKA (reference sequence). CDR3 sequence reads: CSARELAGKQFF.

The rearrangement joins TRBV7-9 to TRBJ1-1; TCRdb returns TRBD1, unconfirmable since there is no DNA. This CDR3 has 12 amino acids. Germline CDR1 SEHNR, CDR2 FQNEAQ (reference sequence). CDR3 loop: CASSRGETEAFF.

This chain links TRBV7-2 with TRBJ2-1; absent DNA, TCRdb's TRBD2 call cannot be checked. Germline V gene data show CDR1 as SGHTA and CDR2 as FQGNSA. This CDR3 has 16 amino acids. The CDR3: CASSPRLAGDLNEQFF.

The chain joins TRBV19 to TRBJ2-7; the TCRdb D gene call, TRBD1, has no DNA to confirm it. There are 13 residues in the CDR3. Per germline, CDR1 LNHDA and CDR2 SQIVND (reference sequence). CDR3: CASSATTGFEQYF.

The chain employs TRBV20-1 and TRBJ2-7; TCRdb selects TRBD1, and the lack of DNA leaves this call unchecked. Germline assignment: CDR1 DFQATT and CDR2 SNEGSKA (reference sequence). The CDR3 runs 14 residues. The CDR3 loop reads CSAPSLQGAREQYF.

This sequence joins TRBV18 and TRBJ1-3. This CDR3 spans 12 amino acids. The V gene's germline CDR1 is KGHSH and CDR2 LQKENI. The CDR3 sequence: CASSPPGNTIYF.

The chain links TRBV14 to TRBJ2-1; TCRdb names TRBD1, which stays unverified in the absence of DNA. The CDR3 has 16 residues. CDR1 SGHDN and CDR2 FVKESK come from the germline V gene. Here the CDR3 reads CASSSLGQGTYNEQFF.

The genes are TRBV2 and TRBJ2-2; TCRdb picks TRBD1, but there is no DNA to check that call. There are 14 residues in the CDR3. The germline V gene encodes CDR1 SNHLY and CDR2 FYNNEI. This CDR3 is CASSEIGTGGELFF.